A selection of T cell receptor beta chains follows, all from one sample in a study of technical replicates of blood from a handful of donors. Measured with immunoSEQ multiplex PCR; TCRdb has only the in-frame clones, and not every one. The table lists 95,000 to 100,000 clones, around 95% of them singletons. Sequencing was carried out using T cells isolated from PBMCs. All receptors come from a human donor in good health. The CDR3 runs from the conserved cysteine through the conserved F or W. The D gene is left open where the match is weak. Not every row has a clone size; where given, it reads once, few, many or a size class.

TRBV28,TRBD1,TRBJ1-2,-,TGTGCCAGCATCACCCGGACAGGTTGGGGCTACACCTTC,CASITRTGWGYTF
TRBV5-4,-,TRBJ2-5,-,TGTGCCAGCAGCTTGGTGGGGGCAGAGACCCAGTACTTC,CASSLVGAETQYF
TRBV4-1,-,TRBJ1-5,once,TGCGCCAGCAGGGGTCAGGGTCCCAATCAGCCCCAGCATTTT,CASRGQGPNQPQHF
TRBV7-2,TRBD1,TRBJ2-7,-,TGTGCCAGCAGCTTAAACAGGGGGCGGGAGCAGTACTTC,CASSLNRGREQYF
TRBV5-1,-,TRBJ2-3,-,TGCGCCAGCAGCTTTGGCGGGGGCCACACAGATACGCAGTATTTT,CASSFGGGHTDTQYF
TRBV19,-,TRBJ1-2,-,TGTGCCAGTAGTCCAACCGAGGCGGGTGACTATGGCTACACCTTC,CASSPTEAGDYGYTF
TRBV16,-,TRBJ1-6,once,TGTGCCAGCAGCCAATTCCATCGGCAGGATTCGAGTTCACCCCTCCACTTT,CASSQFHRQDSSSPLHF
TRBV5-5,-,TRBJ2-4,-,TGTGCCAGCAGCTTGGCGATCGCGGGATTATTAGCCAAAAACATTCAGTACTTC,CASSLAIAGLLAKNIQYF
TRBV9,-,TRBJ2-7,-,TGTGCCAGCAGCGTAGCCCCTGAGGGACACTACGAGCAGTACTTC,CASSVAPEGHYEQYF
TRBV30,TRBD1,TRBJ1-4,-,TGTGCCTGGAGTGTAAGGGGGCTAGATGAAAAACTGTTTTTT,CAWSVRGLDEKLFF
TRBV28,-,TRBJ2-3,-,TGTGCCAGCAGTACCCAAGGGGGTGACACAGATACGCAGTATTTT,CASSTQGGDTDTQYF
TRBV6-6,-,TRBJ2-7,once,TGTGCCAGCAGTACAAGACAGAACTCCTACGAGCAGTACTTC,CASSTRQNSYEQYF
TRBV15,TRBD1,TRBJ2-1,-,TGTGCCACCAGCGAAAGACTCCGGACAGGGGGCGGCGATGAGCAGTTCTTC,CATSERLRTGGGDEQFF
TRBV14,-,TRBJ2-7,-,TGTGCCAGCAGCCAAGGGGCTACTCGGGGGTTCTACGAGCAGTACTTC,CASSQGATRGFYEQYF
TRBV7-9,-,TRBJ2-1,-,TGTGCCAGCAGCCCATCATGGCAGTTCTTC,CASSPSWQFF
TRBV27,TRBD1,TRBJ1-2,-,TGTGCCAGCAGTCCACAAATGGACAGGGTGGAAGGCTACACCTTC,CASSPQMDRVEGYTF
TRBV7-6,TRBD2,TRBJ2-5,-,TGTGCCAGCAGCCCCCGGACTAGCGGCGGGAGGGAGACCCAGTACTTC,CASSPRTSGGRETQYF
TRBV2,TRBD2,TRBJ2-1,-,TGTGCCAGCAGTGTCCTAGCGGGTTCATCGAATGAGCAGTTCTTC,CASSVLAGSSNEQFF
TRBV6-5,-,TRBJ1-2,-,TGTGCCAGCAGTTACCAGGGTCCTAACTATGGCTACACCTTC,CASSYQGPNYGYTF
TRBV19,-,TRBJ2-7,-,TGTGCCAGTAGTCCCCGGGGTGAAGGGCTTGACGAGCAGTACTTC,CASSPRGEGLDEQYF
TRBV6-1,-,TRBJ1-3,-,TGTGCCAGCAGTGACTCCGAGGACACCATATATTTT,CASSDSEDTIYF
TRBV29-1,TRBD1,TRBJ2-1,-,TGCAGCGTTGGGGGGACAGGTCTTTCCAATGAGCAGTTCTTC,CSVGGTGLSNEQFF
TRBV6-5,-,TRBJ1-6,-,TGTGCCAGCAGTTACTCGCAGGCACTCTATAATTCACCCCTCCACTTT,CASSYSQALYNSPLHF
TRBV6-6,TRBD1,TRBJ2-7,-,TGTGCCAGCAGTACTACAGGGGACCACGAGCAGTACTTC,CASSTTGDHEQYF
TRBV2,TRBD1,TRBJ1-5,once,TGTGCCAGCAGAATACAGGGGGACCAGCATTTT,CASRIQGDQHF
TRBV19,TRBD2,TRBJ2-3,-,TGTGCCAGTAGTATAACTAGCGGGGGGGCGGATACGCAGTATTTT,CASSITSGGADTQYF
TRBV28,-,TRBJ2-7,-,TGTGCCAGCAGTTCCCCTGGATGGCAGGGGCGGATCGAGCAGTACTTC,CASSSPGWQGRIEQYF
TRBV6-5,TRBD2,TRBJ2-7,-,TGTGCCAGCAGTTACAGTCGGGGGGGCGCTTTTCACGAGCAGTACTTC,CASSYSRGGAFHEQYF
TRBV10-1,-,TRBJ2-7,-,TGCGCCAGCAGTGAGAGACGACTTCCCTTTTCCTACGAGCAGTACTTC,CASSERRLPFSYEQYF
TRBV9,-,TRBJ2-7,-,TGTGCCAGCAGCGTAGACCACAGCTCCTACGAGCAGTACTTC,CASSVDHSSYEQYF
TRBV7-2,TRBD2,TRBJ2-7,-,TGTGCCAGCAGCCAATCCGGGAGACTAGCGGGAGGAAACACCTACGAGCAGTACTTC,CASSQSGRLAGGNTYEQYF
TRBV5-4,-,TRBJ1-6,-,TGTGCCAGCCACACGGGATACTATAATTCACCCCTCCACTTT,CASHTGYYNSPLHF
TRBV27,TRBD1,TRBJ1-1,-,TGTGCCAGCAGTCCGGGACAGGAGCACACTGAAGCTTTCTTT,CASSPGQEHTEAFF